The subject of this entry is one T cell receptor beta chain. Its specificity is not known. Sequenced by immunoSEQ multiplex PCR; TCRdb stores in-frame clones only, minus some. The sample has roughly 130,000 clones; over 75% are singletons. This specimen comes from a study of T cell responses to AZD1222 COVID-19 vaccine. Across the study: Doses given second, at about 4 or about 12 weeks, were pooled.

Whole-study results and caveats: Spike regions recognized by vaccine-associated CD4 TCRs spanned the protein, led by 160-218 and 743-854. At study baseline, merely roughly 6 AZD1222 recipients were seropositive.

Trimming took 1 base from V and 0 from J, leaving 23 bases between them. Germline V lookup: CDR1 KGHDR, CDR2 SFDVKD. The CDR3 is made up of 20 amino acids. Sequenced material: peripheral blood, taken on day 0 of AZD1222 vaccination. The sequence came from an adult in good health. The rearrangement uses TRBV24-1 and TRBJ1-2, with D hard to call. The CDR3 protein is CATSDFTAAQDNRANYGYTF. CDR3 nucleotides: TGTGCCACCAGTGATTTTACGGCAGCTCAAGACAATAGAGCTAACTATGGCTACACCTTC.